A single T cell receptor (beta chain) is shown here with its context. As originally analysed: Researchers report that nucleated cell counts were estimated from reference gene primer amplification. TCRdb keeps only in-frame clones here, not all; method: immunoSEQ multiplex PCR. The V and J calls and clone size were taken over from that table, and D and trimming were inferred from the DNA. The sample consists of 200,000 to 250,000 clones, under 90% of them appearing once. This specimen belongs to a study of blood T cell repertoires in COVID-19. Study as a whole: The United States, Italy and Spain were the sources of the acute and convalescent COVID-19 samples.

Per germline, CDR1 ENHRY and CDR2 SYGVKD. V was pared by 10 bases and J by 4 bases, with 13 bases of the junction left unmatched. This CDR3 has 15 residues. Sequenced material: peripheral blood. The TCR sequence derives from a woman over 75 with active or convalescent COVID-19. The chain joins TRBV10-3 to TRBJ2-1; 7 bases match TRBD2. The CDR3 DNA reads TGTGCCACCCTAGGTGGGGGGGGGAAGTACAATGAGCAGTTCTTC. Translation: CATLGGGGKYNEQFF.